This TCR beta chain appears in the sequencing data of a study of response to subunit inactivated influenza vaccine. Study results and limitations: Authors suggested that a seasonal influenza vaccination recruits few new T cells each time.

Germline lookup yields CDR1 DFQATT and CDR2 SNEGSKA (reference sequence). The CDR3 covers 12 residues. Each CDR3 protein gets one entry after TCRdb re-called the RT-PCR reads with MiXCR. The sample includes 550,000 to 800,000 distinct CDR3 sequences, approximately 15% of them seen just once. To note about this clonotype: Its antigen remains unknown.

This chain joins TRBV20-1 and TRBJ2-1; D might be TRBD1 (6 bases). The sequence was obtained from a man in his fifties or sixties who received an inactivated influenza vaccine. The sample in question was PBMCs from blood, obtained 14 to 15 days before vaccination. The CDR3 DNA sequence: TGCAGCCCCCGGGACAATAACAATGAGCAGTTCTTC. It codes for CSPRDNNNEQFF.